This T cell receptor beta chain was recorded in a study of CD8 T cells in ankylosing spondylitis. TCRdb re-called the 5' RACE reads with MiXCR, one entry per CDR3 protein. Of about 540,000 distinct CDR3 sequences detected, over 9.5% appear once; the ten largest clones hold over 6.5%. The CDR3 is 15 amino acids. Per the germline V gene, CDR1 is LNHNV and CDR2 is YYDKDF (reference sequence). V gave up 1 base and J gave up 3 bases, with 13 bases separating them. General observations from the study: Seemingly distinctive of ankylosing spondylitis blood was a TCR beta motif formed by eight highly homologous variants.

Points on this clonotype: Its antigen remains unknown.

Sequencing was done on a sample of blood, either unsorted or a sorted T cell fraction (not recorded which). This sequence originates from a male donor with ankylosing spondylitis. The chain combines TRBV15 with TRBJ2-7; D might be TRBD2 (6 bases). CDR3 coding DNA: TGTGCCACCAGCAGAGCCCTTGAGGGAGGCTACGAGCAGTACTTC. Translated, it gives CATSRALEGGYEQYF.